Each of the 21 T cell receptor beta chains below was sequenced from the same sample in a study of blood T cells in healthy people across ages. Alongside a J-beta primer mix, a sample-barcoded 5' primer served in a second PCR lasting roughly 6 to 11 cycles. TCRdb independently ran MiXCR on the 5' RACE reads; one entry per CDR3 protein. The sample records 1.5 million to 2 million distinct CDR3 sequences, about 30% being singletons. Sequences were obtained from blood. These receptors all come from a young woman in good health.

CDR3 sequence reads: CASSDTYGPPQHF. The CDR3 region has the DNA TGTGCCAGCAGTGACACATATGGCCCGCCCCAGCATTTT. The chain employs TRBV6-1 and TRBJ1-5; D not certain. V lost 3 bases to trimming and J lost 9 bases, with 12 bases between them. The CDR3 sequence is 13 residues long. The germline CDR1 and CDR2 sequences are MNHNS and SASEGT.

This clonotype was seen a few times. The J gene is TRBJ2-5, the V gene TRBV5-1; TRBD1 might be the D (6 bases). Deletions cut 2 bases from V and 1 base from J, with 12 bases between. Germline V gene lookup returns CDR1 SGHRS and CDR2 YFSETQ. The CDR3 is made up of 15 amino acids. DNA for the CDR3: TGCGCCAGCAGCTTCGCCCCAGGGGCCCAAGAGACCCAGTACTTC. Amino acids: CASSFAPGAQETQYF.

This clonotype was counted ten times or more. The chain employs TRBV4-3 and TRBJ2-5; D is unclear. Germline V gene data show CDR1 as LGHNA and CDR2 as YSLEER. This CDR3 has 14 residues. Trimming left V 1 base short and J 0 bases short, with 6 bases between. CDR3 residues: CASSQVAYQETQYF. The CDR3 bases are TGCGCCAGCAGCCAAGTGGCGTACCAAGAGACCCAGTACTTC.

The V call is TRBV29-1, the J call TRBJ2-5, with 7 bases fitting TRBD2. The J call may not be correct, given that the DNA end is closer to TRBJ2-7. Germline CDR1 is SQVTM and CDR2 is ANQGSEA. The CDR3 spans 14 residues. The CDR3 sequence is CSVVRAGREYEQYF. The CDR3, as DNA: TGCAGCGTTGTACGCGCGGGGAGGGAATACGAGCAGTACTTC.

The rearrangement uses TRBV7-2 and TRBJ2-7; D is possibly TRBD2 (5 bases). The CDR3 spans 12 residues. Per germline, CDR1 SGHTA and CDR2 FQGNSA. V was clipped by 8 bases and J by 6 bases, with 14 bases between them. CDR3 sequence reads: CASFTSIGEQYF. The CDR3 nucleotides read TGTGCCAGCTTTACTAGTATCGGCGAGCAGTACTTC.

This clonotype occurred many times. The chain employs TRBV7-2 and TRBJ2-1; D is unresolved. Germline V gene sequence: CDR1 SGHTA, CDR2 FQGNSA. Trimming cost V 5 bases and J 3 bases, with 14 bases left between them. The CDR3 loop spans 15 amino acids. CDR3 bases: TGTGCCAGCAGCGGAGAACCCTCCCTCTACAATGAGCAGTTCTTC. It translates to CASSGEPSLYNEQFF.

This clonotype has only a few counts. The chain combines TRBV5-1 with TRBJ1-5; D not resolved. The V gene lost 4 bases and the J gene lost 6 bases, with 11 bases spanning the gap. Per germline, CDR1 SGHRS and CDR2 YFSETQ. The CDR3 length is 13 residues. The CDR3 DNA sequence: TGCGCCAGCAGCGTTACTTTGGGTCAGCCCCAGCATTTT. Its protein product is CASSVTLGQPQHF.

V usage is TRBV20-1 and J usage is TRBJ2-1; 16 bases are a match to TRBD2. V shed 2 bases, J shed 1 base, and the junction held 5 bases outside the gene matches. The CDR3 is made up of 18 amino acids. CDR1 is DFQATT and CDR2 is SNEGSKA in the germline V gene (reference sequence). The CDR3 here is CSARTGTSGRDSYNEQFF. DNA of the CDR3: TGCAGTGCTAGAACCGGGACTAGCGGGAGGGATTCCTACAATGAGCAGTTCTTC.

This clonotype has only a few counts. The chain couples TRBV9 to TRBJ1-6, with TRBD1 as a possible D gene (5 bases). The CDR3 runs to 14 residues. Germline V gene sequence: CDR1 SGDLS, CDR2 YYNGEE. Trimming left V 3 bases short and J 6 bases short, with 10 bases between. CDR3: CASSESQGNSPLHF. CDR3 nucleotides: TGTGCCAGCAGCGAGTCCCAGGGTAATTCACCCCTCCACTTT.

J is TRBJ2-1 and V is TRBV5-1; no clear D gene. Trimming pared 0 bases from V and 0 bases from J, leaving 13 bases between. CDR1 and CDR2 from the germline V gene are SGHRS and YFSETQ. The length of the CDR3 is 17 residues. The CDR3 DNA reads TGCGCCAGCAGCTTGGATGTCCCCCAGCTCTCCTACAATGAGCAGTTCTTC. Its translation is CASSLDVPQLSYNEQFF.

The V gene is TRBV12-3 or TRBV12-4, the J gene TRBJ2-1, with D maybe TRBD1 (6 bases). The DNA end favors TRBJ2-7, so the J call may be wrong. The CDR3 is made up of 15 amino acids. In nucleotides, the CDR3 is TGTGCCAGCAGTGGCCTCGGGACACCATACAATGAGCAGTACTTC. Translation: CASSGLGTPYNEQYF.

This clonotype was found many times. The chain couples TRBV7-2 to TRBJ2-7, with 10 bases that match TRBD2. V shed 4 bases, J shed 1 base, and the junction held 1 base outside the gene matches. Germline V lookup: CDR1 SGHTA, CDR2 FQGNSA. The CDR3 is 14 amino acids. CDR3 residues: CASSSAGGSYEQYF. CDR3 DNA: TGTGCCAGCAGCTCAGCGGGAGGGTCCTACGAGCAGTACTTC.

Ten or more counts support this clonotype. The J gene is TRBJ2-7, the V gene TRBV27; D ambiguous. Trimming shortened V by 5 bases and J by 4 bases, and 15 bases separated the two germline ends. The CDR3 consists of 14 residues. Germline lookup yields CDR1 MNHEY and CDR2 SMNVEV (reference sequence). CDR3 in amino acids: CASSPKGPYYEQYF. CDR3 bases: TGTGCCAGCAGTCCCAAAGGGCCGTATTACGAGCAGTACTTC.

This clonotype was detected a few times. The rearrangement links TRBV4-1 to TRBJ2-7, with 9 bases that match TRBD2. The CDR3 is 16 amino acids. Germline assignment: CDR1 MGHRA and CDR2 YSYEKL. Trimming cost V 1 base and J 1 base; bases outside gene matches: 5. The CDR3 nucleotides are TGCGCCAGCAGCCAAGTGCTCAGCGGGGGGTCCTACGAGCAGTACTTC. Amino acid sequence: CASSQVLSGGSYEQYF.

CDR3 DNA sequence: TGCAGTGCTACAGACACTGTGGGCTCACCCCTCCACTTT. This gives the protein CSATDTVGSPLHF. This chain joins TRBV20-1 and TRBJ1-6, with D unresolved. The CDR3 has 13 amino acids. Germline loops: CDR1 DFQATT, CDR2 SNEGSKA (reference sequence). V gave up 4 bases and J gave up 10 bases, with 14 bases separating them.

This clonotype is a singleton in its sample. A read error is possible here, since a much larger clone lies one base away. This chain joins TRBV7-6 and TRBJ2-4; TRBD2 might be the D (6 bases). The V gene lost 5 bases and the J gene lost 13 bases, with 30 bases spanning the gap. The germline V gene has CDR1 SGHVS and CDR2 FNYEAQ. The CDR3 loop spans 17 amino acids. Written as DNA, the CDR3 is TGTGCCAGCAGCCAAAACCCCTCCGGAGCGGGCTACAATGAGCAGTACTTC. Translating it yields CASSQNPSGAGYNEQYF. The full variable domain, in which reference TRBV7-6 and TRBJ2-4 provide the parts outside the CDR3, is GAGVSQSPRYKVTKRGQDVALRCDPISGHVSLYWYRQALGQGPEFLTYFNYEAQQDKSGLPNDRFSAERPEGSISTLTIQRTEQRDSAMYRCASSQNPSGAGYNEQYFGAGTRLSVL.

The chain is built from TRBV6-6 and TRBJ2-3; 10 nucleotides agree with TRBD2. The J segment lost 1 base and the V segment lost 7 bases, leaving 8 bases of the junction unmatched. In germline, CDR1 is MNHNY, CDR2 SVGAGI (reference sequence). CDR3 length equals 16 residues. The CDR3 nucleotides read TGTGCCAGCATGGGCAGCGGGAGGGCTGGCACAGATACGCAGTATTTT. It codes for CASMGSGRAGTDTQYF.

This rearrangement joins TRBV6-5 to TRBJ1-1; TRBD1 matches at 11 bases. V lost 8 bases and J lost 4; bases outside the gene matches: 3. The CDR3 consists of 13 residues. The V gene's germline CDR1 is MNHEY and CDR2 SVGAGI. The CDR3 DNA follows: TGTGCCAGCGGACAGGGGGCGGGCACTGAAGCTTTCTTT. Residues: CASGQGAGTEAFF.

This sequence joins TRBV29-1 and TRBJ2-7; TRBD1 agrees at 11 bases. Looked up from germline, CDR1 is SQVTM and CDR2 is ANQGSEA. This CDR3 has 16 amino acids. Trimming removed 1 base from V and 1 base from J; junction bases left unmatched: 6. DNA for the CDR3: TGCAGCGTTGAAGTCAACCGGGACAGGGGGTCCTACGAGCAGTACTTC. Protein product: CSVEVNRDRGSYEQYF.

This clonotype was seen more than once but under ten times. The V call is TRBV2, the J call TRBJ2-1, with a tentative D call TRBD2 (6 bases). V lost 4 bases to trimming and J lost 6 bases, with 16 bases between them. The CDR3 runs 15 residues. The germline V gene has CDR1 SNHLY and CDR2 FYNNEI. The chain's CDR3 is CASSALPGGSNEQFF. The CDR3 DNA sequence: TGTGCCAGCAGTGCACTACCCGGAGGGAGCAATGAGCAGTTCTTC.

This clonotype was found a few times. The chain employs TRBV20-1 and TRBJ2-1, with 8 bases lining up with TRBD2. This CDR3 has 16 amino acids. Germline V lookup: CDR1 DFQATT, CDR2 SNEGSKA (reference sequence). V shed 2 bases, J shed 6 bases, and the junction held 12 bases outside the gene matches. In DNA, the CDR3 is TGCAGTGCTAGACAGACCGGGCGGGGGGCCTCCAATGAGCAGTTCTTC. Translation gives CSARQTGRGASNEQFF.